A single sample is the source of the 22 T cell receptor beta chains below, sequenced in a study of blood T cell repertoires in COVID-19. This table comes from immunoSEQ multiplex PCR, and its TCRdb copy is limited to in-frame clones, with some not included. The sample holds some 350,000 clones; around 91% are singletons and the top ten take around 3.5%. The material sequenced was peripheral blood. The source of these receptors is a woman younger than 35 who had recovered from COVID-19.

This CDR3 is CASSLAGDSSPLHF. DNA for the CDR3: TGTGCCAGCAGCTTAGCCGGGGACAGTTCACCCCTCCACTTT. V and J are TRBV7-9 and TRBJ1-6; 7 bases map to TRBD1. The CDR3 runs to 14 residues. The V and J ends lost 0 bases and 9 bases, in that order; junction bases with no gene match: 2. CDR1 and CDR2 from the germline V gene are SEHNR and FQNEAQ (reference sequence).

The chain employs TRBV7-8 and TRBJ2-1; 10 bases fit TRBD2. This CDR3 region has 15 residues. V dropped 1 base and J dropped 8; count of bases not matched to a gene: 5. Germline V CDR1 and CDR2: SGHVS, FQNEAQ. CDR3 bases: TGTGCCAGCAGCTTAGGAGCGGGAGGGCCCCATGAGCAGTTCTTC. It yields the protein CASSLGAGGPHEQFF. Full variable domain (outside the CDR3, taken from reference TRBV7-8 and TRBJ2-1): GAGVSQSPRYKVAKRGQDVALRCDPISGHVSLFWYQQALGQGPEFLTYFQNEAQLDKSGLPSDRFFAERPEGSVSTLKIQRTQQEDSAVYLCASSLGAGGPHEQFFGPGTRLTVL.

The chain recombines TRBV7-2 with TRBJ1-2; maybe TRBD1 (6 bases). This CDR3 has 18 amino acids. CDR1 SGHTA and CDR2 FQGNSA come from the germline V gene. Deletions cut 1 base from V and 0 bases from J, with 18 bases between. The CDR3 DNA sequence: TGTGCCAGCAGCTTAGTACGGGTCAGGGGCAGCGCTAACTATGGCTACACCTTC. Residues: CASSLVRVRGSANYGYTF.

The chain carries TRBV5-1 and TRBJ2-2; 7 nucleotides line up with TRBD1. V trimming: 0 bases; J trimming: 4 bases; junction bases outside the gene matches: 3. The CDR3 covers 15 residues. CDR1 and CDR2 (germline): SGHRS, YFSETQ. The CDR3 spells CASSLDPGGTGELFF. The CDR3 DNA is TGCGCCAGCAGCTTGGATCCAGGGGGCACCGGGGAGCTGTTTTTT.

The chain joins TRBV3-1 (or the pseudogene TRBV3-2) to TRBJ2-5; 8 bases are a match to TRBD2. The length of the CDR3 is 17 residues. Germline values: CDR1 LGHDT, CDR2 YNNKEL (reference sequence). V gave up 1 base and J gave up 5 bases; unmatched junction bases: 12. The CDR3, as DNA: TGTGCCAGCAGCCAAGGCGGAGCGGGAGTCCCGGGGGAGACCCAGTACTTC. Its protein product is CASSQGGAGVPGETQYF.

The chain combines TRBV3-1 (or the pseudogene TRBV3-2) with TRBJ2-1, with D unclear. CDR3 length equals 13 residues. The germline CDR1 and CDR2 sequences are LGHDT and YNNKEL (reference sequence). V was clipped by 3 bases and J by 8 bases, with 11 bases between them. The DNA of the CDR3 is TGTGCCAGCAGCCAGTACGCCGCGGATGAGCAGTTCTTC. It is translated as CASSQYAADEQFF.

This sequence joins TRBV5-1 and TRBJ1-2; 9 bases map to TRBD1. V was clipped by 2 bases and J by 0 bases; unmatched bases: 2. Germline lookup yields CDR1 SGHRS and CDR2 YFSETQ. The CDR3 contains 15 residues. The CDR3 sequence is CASSLGQGSNYGYTF. CDR3 DNA sequence: TGCGCCAGCAGCTTAGGACAGGGGTCTAACTATGGCTACACCTTC. The full variable domain, with the rest looked up from reference TRBV5-1 and TRBJ1-2, is KAGVTQTPRYLIKTRGQQVTLSCSPISGHRSVSWYQQTPGQGLQFLFEYFSETQRNKGNFPGRFSGRQFSNSRSEMNVSTLELGDSALYLCASSLGQGSNYGYTFGSGTRLTVV.

The chain uses TRBV24-1 and TRBJ2-5; maybe TRBD1 (5 bases). Germline assignment: CDR1 KGHDR and CDR2 SFDVKD. CDR3 length equals 13 residues. Trimming left V 4 bases short and J 5 bases short, with 10 bases between. CDR3 residues: CATSDSGLETQYF. DNA of the CDR3: TGTGCCACCAGTGACTCAGGGCTGGAGACCCAGTACTTC.

The chain is built from TRBV9 and TRBJ1-3, with D unclear. The V end lost 2 bases, the J end lost 0 bases, and 15 bases lay between the germline ends. The CDR3 runs 17 residues. Germline V gene data show CDR1 as SGDLS and CDR2 as YYNGEE. The CDR3 coding sequence is TGTGCCAGCAGCGTCCTGGCGGAGGCTTTCTCTGGAAACACCATATATTTT. Its protein product is CASSVLAEAFSGNTIYF.

The chain uses TRBV15 and TRBJ1-1; TRBD1 agrees at 7 bases. From germline, CDR1 is LNHNV and CDR2 YYDKDF (reference sequence). CDR3 length equals 15 residues. V was pared by 6 bases and J by 0 bases, with 7 bases of the junction left unmatched. Here the CDR3 reads CATRGRGRLNTEAFF. For the CDR3, the DNA is TGTGCCACCAGAGGTAGGGGGCGTCTGAACACTGAAGCTTTCTTT.

V usage is TRBV7-9 and J usage is TRBJ1-2; no definite D call. The CDR3 contains 14 residues. Germline CDR1 SEHNR, CDR2 FQNEAQ (reference sequence). Trimming removed 2 bases from V and 2 bases from J, with 9 bases in between. The CDR3 nucleotides read TGTGCCAGCAGCTTAATTCGGTTGAACTATGGCTACACCTTC. Protein: CASSLIRLNYGYTF.

The V call is TRBV10-1, the J call TRBJ2-4; D is possibly TRBD1 (6 bases). CDR3 length: 15 amino acids. Trimming pared 8 bases from V and 1 base from J, leaving 15 bases between. CDR1 is WNHNN and CDR2 is SYGVQD in the germline V gene (reference sequence). CDR3 sequence: CASLPGVEAKNIQYF. CDR3 nucleotides: TGCGCCAGCCTCCCAGGGGTTGAGGCCAAAAACATTCAGTACTTC.

The chain uses TRBV3-1 (or the pseudogene TRBV3-2) and TRBJ2-5; a possible D gene is TRBD2 (6 bases). CDR3 length: 13 residues. Germline loops: CDR1 LGHDT, CDR2 YNNKEL (reference sequence). Trimming stripped 6 bases from V and 7 bases from J, with 15 bases between. CDR3 in amino acids: CASSPRLVATQYF. The CDR3 DNA reads as TGTGCCAGCAGTCCTAGACTAGTTGCGACCCAGTACTTC.

The V gene is TRBV29-1, the J gene TRBJ2-3; the D gene is possibly TRBD2 (5 bases). The CDR3 is 13 amino acids. Trimming left V 8 bases short and J 1 base short, with 13 bases between. CDR1 and CDR2 from the germline V gene are SQVTM and ANQGSEA. The CDR3 protein is CSIMGEGTDTQYF. CDR3 in DNA: TGCAGCATTATGGGAGAGGGCACAGATACGCAGTATTTT.

The rearrangement links TRBV6-5 to TRBJ2-3; tentative D call: TRBD2 (5 bases). This CDR3 is 14 amino acids long. Germline loops: CDR1 MNHEY, CDR2 SVGAGI. V was trimmed by 1 base and J by 4 bases, leaving 9 bases between them. The CDR3, as DNA: TGTGCCAGCAGTTACTTCCGGGGTGCAGATACGCAGTATTTT. Translating it yields CASSYFRGADTQYF.

The chain links TRBV21-1 to TRBJ2-3; TRBD2, the table's D call, lacks a check against the DNA. TRBV21-1 is marked as a pseudogene. This CDR3 is 18 amino acids long. The CDR3: CASSLRTLIAGSTDTQYF. Here the CDR3 DNA reads TGTGCCAGCAGCCTACGCACGTTGATAGCGGGCAGCACAGATACGCAGTATTTT.

This rearrangement joins TRBV6-5 to TRBJ1-2; D is perhaps TRBD1 (6 bases). The CDR3 has 15 residues. V was shortened by 5 bases and J by 4 bases, with 17 bases between the two germline ends. CDR1 MNHEY and CDR2 SVGAGI come from the germline V gene. In DNA form, the CDR3 reads TGTGCCAGCAGTCCGCCGGGACAAGCCTCCTATGGCTACACCTTC. Amino acids: CASSPPGQASYGYTF.

The rearrangement joins TRBV14 to TRBJ2-1; D may be TRBD1 (6 bases). The ends were cut back, 0 bases at V and 9 bases at J, with 15 bases in the middle. Per the germline V gene, CDR1 is SGHDN and CDR2 is FVKESK. The CDR3 runs to 15 residues. The CDR3 reads CASSQDRALGAEQFF. The CDR3 DNA reads TGTGCCAGCAGCCAAGATCGGGCGCTGGGGGCTGAGCAGTTCTTC. Full variable domain (outside the CDR3, taken from reference TRBV14 and TRBJ2-1): EAGVTQFPSHSVIEKGQTVTLRCDPISGHDNLYWYRRVMGKEIKFLLHFVKESKQDESGMPNNRFLAERTGGTYSTLKVQPAELEDSGVYFCASSQDRALGAEQFFGPGTRLTVL.

This clone was recorded only once. The genes are TRBV7-9 and TRBJ2-7, with D possibly being TRBD2 (5 bases). Trimming left V 5 bases short and J 4 bases short, with 15 bases between. The length of the CDR3 is 14 residues. Germline V gene sequence: CDR1 SEHNR, CDR2 FQNEAQ (reference sequence). CDR3 sequence (DNA): TGTGCCAGCAGCGTCTCCTGGGCGGGTTACGAGCAGTACGTC. It translates to CASSVSWAGYEQYV.

The rearrangement joins TRBV3-1 (or the pseudogene TRBV3-2) to TRBJ2-2, with D uncertain. CDR3 length: 14 residues. Germline values: CDR1 LGHDT, CDR2 YNNKEL (reference sequence). V gave up 4 bases and J gave up 2 bases, with 8 bases separating them. As DNA, the CDR3 is TGTGCCAGCAGCCTACGGTCCAACACCGGGGAGCTGTTTTTT. This gives the protein CASSLRSNTGELFF.

The genes are TRBV20-1 and TRBJ2-1, with 8 nucleotides matching TRBD1. Germline CDR1 is DFQATT and CDR2 is SNEGSKA (reference sequence). Trimming at V came to 3 bases and at J to 6 bases, leaving 4 bases not matched to a gene. This CDR3 is built from 13 residues. The CDR3 DNA sequence: TGCAGTGCTAGTCATGACAGGGGCAATGAGCAGTTCTTC. Its translation: CSASHDRGNEQFF.

V is TRBV2 and J is TRBJ1-5, with D unresolved. Germline loops: CDR1 SNHLY, CDR2 FYNNEI. Trimming left V 4 bases short and J 6 bases short, with 10 bases between. The CDR3 consists of 13 residues. For the CDR3, the DNA is TGTGCCAGCAGTGGGACTGTTGGTCAGCCCCAGCATTTT. The encoded protein is CASSGTVGQPQHF.